The present TCR beta chain was sequenced within a study of blood T cell repertoires in COVID-19 (dated by TCRdb to 2020 to 2021). Notes on the research overall: Samples from collaborators originated in the United States, Italy and Spain and spanned both the acute and convalescent phases of COVID-19. The samples were drawn from two sources: the first 160 participants of the ongoing ImmuneRACE study, and 950 to 1,500 subjects contributed by 6 global collaborators. The repertoires were released in a freely available public database intended as a resource for research on the immune response to SARS-CoV-2. Where available, HLA class I and class II types were obtained from metadata supplied by the sample provider rather than from assay-based typing. The prospective study material was composed of cDNA or gDNA derived from T cells, B-cell-depleted T cells, or PBMCs. Deeply sampled blood TCRbeta repertoires from subjects exposed to, actively infected with, or recovered from COVID-19 were included in the dataset. The sample metadata nearly always contained a de-identified subject ID, COVID-19 status, age in years and sex.

Collaborating institutions collected whole blood in K2EDTA tubes following their own protocols. For TCRbeta analysis, collaborators shipped samples as frozen whole blood, isolated PBMCs, or DNA extracted from either of those sample types. On this clone itself: What antigen it recognizes has not been identified. Per-base quality was not reported, and no clone a single base away is much larger than it.

Via the germline V gene, CDR1 is SNHLY and CDR2 FYNNEI. Germline trimming amounts to 5 bases on V and 1 base on J, with 4 as the count of junction bases outside the gene matches. There are 15 amino acids in the CDR3, from cysteine to phenylalanine inclusive. Of the read, only the CDR3 DNA is kept; its 45 bases are in frame from base 1. TCRbeta CDR3 regions were amplified from genomic DNA by means of the immunoSEQ Assay, a bias-controlled multiplex PCR. Processing in the source paper ran as follows. Within the assay, amplification of reference gene primers was used to estimate how many nucleated cells each sample contained. To quantify the absolute abundance of each unique TCRbeta CDR3 rearrangement, sequence reads were collapsed and filtered. For each sample, productive Simpson clonality was calculated as the square root of Simpson's diversity index over productive rearrangements. TCRdb limited this immuneACCESS table to in-frame rearrangements with V and J called. A share of clones is missing; checked studies link under half to unresolved V genes, and the rest is unexplained. V, J and clone size derive from that table, while D and trimming were established from the DNA sequence. The sample table contains about 68,000 clones; only one count was recorded for 85% of them. The ten biggest clones cover roughly 24% of the sample.

What the study reported, not specific to this receptor: How much clinical and demographic metadata was included differed by source and by participant, and the metadata was provided uncurated.

The receptor comes from a man in his fifties with acute or convalescent COVID-19. Sample: peripheral blood. The sequence joins TRBV2 to TRBJ2-5, with 10 central nucleotides matching TRBD2. In nucleotides, the sequence is TGTGCCAGCAGTCCACTAGCGGGGTTCCAAGAGACCCAGTACTTC. This translates into CASSPLAGFQETQYF.